The 23 T cell receptor beta chains in this list originate from one sample, sequenced in a study of CD8 T cells in Susac syndrome (dated by TCRdb to about 2019). The method was the immunoSEQ multiplex PCR assay. RNA was extracted with the RNeasy kit and 0.5 to 1 ug was reverse transcribed using random hexamers. The public reads were reanalyzed by TCRdb: fastp trimming at Q25, MiXCR alignment, in-frame beta chains only. Rows are combined by CDR3 protein, so each entry shows the most common genes and DNA. The sample table shows about 85,000 distinct CDR3 sequences, and around 94% are seen once. The ten largest clones capture about 0.27% of the sample. Sequencing was done on a sample of CD8+ T cells from PBMCs. These receptors were taken from a human donor in good health.

The chain is built from TRBV5-6 and TRBJ2-7; D not resolved. Between the trimmed V and J ends, which lost 0 bases and 7 bases, there was a span of 8 bases. CDR1 and CDR2 (germline): SGHDT, YYEEEE. The CDR3 is 12 amino acids. In DNA, the CDR3 is TGTGCCAGCAGCTTGGGAGAAGGTGAGCAGTACTTC. This gives the protein CASSLGEGEQYF.

The V call is TRBV5-6, the J call TRBJ2-4; perhaps TRBD2 as D (5 bases). Germline V CDR1 and CDR2: SGHDT, YYEEEE. V lost 1 base to trimming and J lost 7 bases, with 9 bases between them. This CDR3 has 13 residues. The CDR3 bases are TGTGCCAGCAGCTTGTTTTGGGAGAACATTCAGTACTTC. Amino acids: CASSLFWENIQYF.

This clonotype has a single count. J is TRBJ2-7 and V is TRBV27, with D perhaps TRBD2 (5 bases). Germline V gives CDR1 MNHEY, CDR2 SMNVEV (reference sequence). Between the trimmed V and J ends, which lost 8 bases and 0 bases, there was a span of 11 bases. There are 13 residues in the CDR3. CDR3 protein: CASAGGLSYEQYF. Written as DNA, the CDR3 is TGTGCCAGCGCTGGAGGCCTCTCCTACGAGCAGTACTTC.

The rearrangement links TRBV7-3 to TRBJ2-1; D remains ambiguous. The CDR3 length is 10 residues. CDR1 is SGHTA and CDR2 is FQGTGA in the germline V gene. Trimming pared 10 bases from V and 14 bases from J, leaving 15 bases between. Here the CDR3 DNA reads TGTGCCAACGAACCAACCGAAAAGTTCTTC. Translating gives CANEPTEKFF.

V and J are TRBV6-5 and TRBJ2-5, with 14 bases identical to TRBD2. The CDR3 has 20 residues. The J segment lost 0 bases and the V segment lost 0 bases, leaving 9 bases of the junction unmatched. Per the germline V gene, CDR1 is MNHEY and CDR2 is SVGAGI. This CDR3 reads CASSYSNGLAGGLYQETQYF. In DNA, the CDR3 is TGTGCCAGCAGTTACTCCAACGGACTAGCGGGGGGCCTGTACCAAGAGACCCAGTACTTC.

This chain joins TRBV5-4 and TRBJ2-4; no clear D gene. V gave up 6 bases and J gave up 5 bases, with 6 bases separating them. Looked up from germline, CDR1 is SGHNT and CDR2 is YYREEE (reference sequence). The CDR3 has 11 residues. The CDR3 DNA is TGTGCCAGCATCCGAGAAAACATTCAGTACTTC. It encodes CASIRENIQYF.

The chain uses TRBV4-3 and TRBJ1-4; 7 bases align to TRBD1. This CDR3 is built from 18 residues. V lost 4 bases and J lost 0; bases outside the gene matches: 11. Germline assignment: CDR1 LGHNA and CDR2 YSLEER. Written as DNA, the CDR3 is TGCGCCAGCAGCCGGGACAGTGTTCCCCCGTCAACTAATGAAAAACTGTTTTTT. Its translation: CASSRDSVPPSTNEKLFF.

V gene TRBV27 combines with J gene TRBJ2-1; D not resolved. CDR1 is MNHEY and CDR2 is SMNVEV in the germline V gene (reference sequence). The V and J ends lost 10 bases and 6 bases respectively, with 10 bases between them. The CDR3 extends over 11 amino acids. The DNA of the CDR3 is TGTGCCACCACCAGAGCCAATGAGCAGTTCTTC. Translated: CATTRANEQFF.

The chain uses TRBV5-6 and TRBJ1-1, with TRBD1 as a possible D gene (6 bases). Per the germline V gene, CDR1 is SGHDT and CDR2 is YYEEEE. V lost 0 bases and J lost 7, with 19 bases in between. The CDR3 length is 16 residues. CDR3 bases: TGTGCCAGCAGCTTGGTAGTGGGAGCAGGGGAAGGTGAAGCTTTCTTT. Its translation: CASSLVVGAGEGEAFF.

Only one count was recorded for this clonotype. The V and J genes are TRBV5-4 and TRBJ2-1; D remains ambiguous. The CDR3 extends over 13 amino acids. Germline CDR1 is SGHNT and CDR2 is YYREEE (reference sequence). V lost 4 bases to trimming and J lost 3 bases, with 8 bases between them. CDR3 region: CASSHIGYNEQFF. The CDR3 DNA is TGTGCCAGCAGCCATATAGGCTACAATGAGCAGTTCTTC.

The chain uses TRBV24-1 and TRBJ2-5, with TRBD1 identical over 7 bases. Germline loops: CDR1 KGHDR, CDR2 SFDVKD. J was trimmed by 3 bases and V by 10 bases; bases with no gene match: 10. CDR3 length: 14 residues. CDR3 amino acids: CATQTSGQKETQYF. CDR3 coding DNA: TGTGCCACTCAGACCTCGGGACAGAAAGAGACCCAGTACTTC.

V usage is TRBV19 and J usage is TRBJ2-2, with 13 nucleotides matching TRBD2. This CDR3 is built from 18 residues. The germline CDR1 and CDR2 sequences are LNHDA and SQIVND (reference sequence). The J segment lost 9 bases and the V segment lost 5 bases, leaving 15 bases of the junction unmatched. DNA of the CDR3: TGTGCCAGTAGTTCCTACGGGACTAGCGGGGCCGGGCCCAGGGAGCTGTTTTTT. It is translated as CASSSYGTSGAGPRELFF.

The genes are TRBV13 and TRBJ1-1; no definite D call. Germline V lookup: CDR1 PRHDT, CDR2 FYEKMQ (reference sequence). There are 16 residues in the CDR3. The ends were cut back, 6 bases at V and 3 bases at J, with 20 bases in the middle. CDR3 sequence: CASSSSPGVLDTEAFF. The DNA of the CDR3 is TGTGCCAGCAGTTCTTCCCCGGGTGTTTTGGACACTGAAGCTTTCTTT.

The rearrangement links TRBV9 to TRBJ2-2; the match to TRBD2 covers 10 bases. The J segment lost 5 bases and the V segment lost 3 bases, leaving 10 bases of the junction unmatched. The CDR3 length is 17 residues. Germline V gives CDR1 SGDLS, CDR2 YYNGEE. CDR3 region: CASSGAGFSGGTGELFF. The CDR3 region has the DNA TGTGCCAGCAGCGGAGCGGGGTTTAGCGGGGGGACCGGGGAGCTGTTTTTT.

This chain joins TRBV27 and TRBJ2-1, with a tentative D call TRBD1 (6 bases). CDR1 is MNHEY, CDR2 SMNVEV, per germline (reference sequence). The CDR3 is 12 amino acids. Deletions cut 5 bases from V and 8 bases from J, with 10 bases between. The CDR3 loop reads CASSRRQDEQFF. The CDR3 nucleotides read TGTGCCAGCAGTCGAAGACAGGATGAGCAGTTCTTC.

This sequence joins TRBV11-3 and TRBJ2-2, with 10 bases lining up with TRBD1. This CDR3 spans 14 amino acids. V lost 0 bases and J lost 11; bases outside the gene matches: 3. Germline CDR1 and CDR2: SGHNT and YENEEA. The CDR3 DNA follows: TGTGCCAGCAGCTTAGAGACAGGGGGCTCCGAGCTGTTTTTT. Residues: CASSLETGGSELFF.

The chain has TRBV9 and TRBJ1-6, with D maybe TRBD1 (5 bases). V was trimmed by 7 bases and J by 5 bases, leaving 13 bases between them. This CDR3 region has 14 residues. CDR1 is SGDLS, CDR2 YYNGEE, per germline. The CDR3 loop is CASGDRGDNSPLHF. Written as DNA, the CDR3 is TGTGCCAGCGGGGATAGGGGAGATAATTCACCCCTCCACTTT.

The chain uses TRBV27 and TRBJ2-7, with D hard to call. The germline V gene encodes CDR1 MNHEY and CDR2 SMNVEV (reference sequence). V lost 4 bases and J 6 bases, leaving 7 bases between the germline ends. This CDR3 region has 11 residues. The DNA of the CDR3 is TGTGCCAGCAGTTGGGGTGGCGAGCAGTACTTC. It yields the protein CASSWGGEQYF.

J is TRBJ1-1 and V is TRBV2, with 7 bases that match TRBD1. V was pared by 8 bases and J by 0 bases, with 6 bases of the junction left unmatched. The CDR3 extends over 14 amino acids. Germline CDR1 is SNHLY and CDR2 is FYNNEI. CDR3 sequence reads: CASAKGQLNTEAFF. The CDR3 DNA follows: TGTGCCAGCGCAAAGGGACAGTTGAACACTGAAGCTTTCTTT.

The chain is built from TRBV28 and TRBJ2-5, with D perhaps TRBD2 (6 bases). V shed 6 bases and J shed 3 bases, with 11 bases lying between them. The CDR3 extends over 13 amino acids. Germline V CDR1 and CDR2: MDHEN, SYDVKM. Here the CDR3 DNA reads TGTGCCAGCAGACGGTTAGCGGAAGAGACCCAGTACTTC. Amino acids: CASRRLAEETQYF.

V and J are TRBV12-3 or TRBV12-4 and TRBJ2-1; D might be TRBD2 (5 bases). V lost 4 bases and J 0 bases, leaving 10 bases between the germline ends. This CDR3 region has 15 residues. DNA for the CDR3: TGTGCCAGCAGTTCGGACTCGAGCTCCTACAATGAGCAGTTCTTC. The encoded protein is CASSSDSSSYNEQFF.

This chain joins TRBV6-4 and TRBJ1-2, with TRBD1 as a possible D gene (6 bases). Deletions cut 6 bases from V and 5 bases from J, with 13 bases between. Germline lookup yields CDR1 MRHNA and CDR2 SNTAGT. CDR3 length: 13 amino acids. CDR3 DNA: TGTGCCAGCAGGTCAGGGGAGGCTTATGGCTACACCTTC. Protein product: CASRSGEAYGYTF.

The chain combines TRBV27 with TRBJ2-6, with TRBD1 identical over 10 bases. Germline CDR1 is MNHEY and CDR2 is SMNVEV (reference sequence). The CDR3 is 19 amino acids. With 6 bases clipped from V and 0 bases from J, the junction kept 11 bases outside the gene matches. In DNA form, the CDR3 reads TGTGCCAGCAGCCTTAGGGGGGGGACAGGGGACTCTGGGGCCAACGTCCTGACTTTC. Amino acid sequence: CASSLRGGTGDSGANVLTF. The entire variable domain, with the rest obtained from reference TRBV27 and TRBJ2-6, is as follows: EAQVTQNPRYLITVTGKKLTVTCSQNMNHEYMSWYRQDPGLGLRQIYYSMNVEVTDKGDVPEGYKVSRKEKRNFPLILESPSPNQTSLYFCASSLRGGTGDSGANVLTFGAGSRLTVL.